Listed below are T cell receptor beta chains from one sample, sequenced in a study of STAT5B mutations in CD4+ large granular lymphocyte leukemia. Profiling relied on immunoSEQ multiplex PCR, and the TCRdb table lists in-frame clones only, not all of them. The table shows approximately 20,000 clones, with roughly 87% occurring only once. Sequences were obtained from CD4+ T cells from blood buffy coats. The receptors stem from a human donor in good health. CDR3s include the opening cysteine and the closing phenylalanine or tryptophan. The D gene is left open where the match is weak. The size of a clone is reported for some rows only, either as once, few or many, or as a class for expanded clones.

J gene	clone size	V gene	D gene	CDR3 protein	CDR3 DNA
TRBJ2-3	NA	TRBV6-5	NA	CASGTPSTDTQYF	TGTGCCAGCGGGACGCCAAGCACAGATACGCAGTATTTT
TRBJ2-1	NA	TRBV19	NA	CASSPSREQFF	TGTGCCAGTAGTCCATCCCGTGAGCAGTTCTTC
TRBJ2-3	NA	TRBV9	TRBD2	CASSVGVGTTTHQGTQYF	TGTGCCAGCAGCGTAGGGGTTGGGACTACTACCCATCAAGGGACGCAGTATTTT
TRBJ1-3	NA	TRBV28	TRBD1	CATKTGTGGNTIYF	TGTGCCACCAAAACCGGGACAGGGGGTAACACCATATATTTT
TRBJ1-6	once	TRBV4-1	TRBD1	CASSLMTGGDSPLHF	TGCGCCAGCAGCCTCATGACAGGGGGCGACTCACCCCTCCACTTT
TRBJ2-3	NA	TRBV7-2	TRBD1	CASSTRRQGGTDTQYF	TGTGCCAGCAGCACCCGCCGACAGGGTGGCACAGATACGCAGTATTTT
TRBJ1-2	NA	TRBV28	TRBD1	CASRGQGGSGYTF	TGTGCCAGCAGAGGACAGGGTGGCTCTGGCTACACCTTC
TRBJ1-1	NA	TRBV18	NA	CASSRAGGRGRMNTEAFF	TGTGCCAGCTCCCGAGCGGGAGGGCGCGGTAGAATGAACACTGAAGCTTTCTTT
TRBJ2-7	NA	TRBV6-1	TRBD1	CASSEGGQGTYEQYF	TGTGCCAGCAGTGAGGGGGGACAGGGTACCTACGAGCAGTACTTC
TRBJ1-2	NA	TRBV7-9	NA	CASSSQGGDRGYGYTF	TGTGCCAGCAGCTCACAGGGAGGAGATAGAGGCTATGGCTACACCTTC
TRBJ1-5	NA	TRBV9	NA	CASSAQGSRQPQHF	TGTGCCAGCAGCGCCCAGGGGTCTCGACAGCCCCAGCATTTT
TRBJ1-6	NA	TRBV7-2	NA	CASTAGSVMGSPLHF	TGTGCCAGCACCGCTGGATCGGTAATGGGTTCACCCCTCCACTTT
TRBJ1-5	NA	TRBV5-5	NA	CASTTAPNQPQHF	TGTGCCAGCACTACGGCCCCCAATCAGCCCCAGCATTTT
TRBJ2-1	few	TRBV4-3	NA	CASSQDSRESGNEQFF	TGCGCCAGCAGCCAAGATTCCCGGGAATCCGGCAATGAGCAGTTCTTC
TRBJ2-3	NA	TRBV7-2	NA	CASSKAVDTQYF	TGTGCCAGCAGCAAGGCCGTAGATACGCAGTATTTT
TRBJ2-6	once	TRBV19	NA	CASSMADSGANVLTF	TGTGCCAGTAGTATGGCGGACTCTGGGGCCAACGTCCTGACTTTC
TRBJ2-2	NA	TRBV7-3	TRBD1	CASRSDRGTGELFF	TGTGCCAGCAGATCGGACAGGGGGACCGGGGAGCTGTTTTTT
TRBJ2-1	NA	TRBV5-6	TRBD1	CASSRTGGNEQFF	TGTGCCAGCAGCCGGACAGGGGGCAATGAGCAGTTCTTC
TRBJ1-5	NA	TRBV5-1	TRBD1	CASSTGQPNQPQHF	TGCGCCAGCAGCACGGGACAGCCGAATCAGCCCCAGCATTTT
TRBJ1-3	NA	TRBV7-9	TRBD1	CASSSGQPVSSGNTIYF	TGTGCCAGCAGCTCGGGACAGCCAGTCTCCTCTGGAAACACCATATATTTT
TRBJ2-7	NA	TRBV28	NA	CASSLRGTSSYEQYF	TGTGCCAGCAGCCTCAGGGGAACTAGCTCCTACGAGCAGTACTTC
TRBJ2-7	NA	TRBV5-4	NA	CASSSGQRLEQYF	TGTGCCAGCAGCTCCGGACAGCGGCTAGAGCAGTACTTC
TRBJ2-1	NA	TRBV29-1	TRBD2	CSVNSGTSGSNSYNEQFF	TGCAGCGTTAATTCCGGGACTAGCGGGAGTAACTCCTACAATGAGCAGTTCTTC
TRBJ2-1	NA	TRBV28	NA	CASSSRNGQFF	TGTGCCAGCAGTAGCCGGAACGGGCAGTTCTTC
TRBJ1-3	NA	TRBV30	NA	CAWSERNTIYF	TGTGCCTGGAGTGAGAGAAACACCATATATTTT
TRBJ1-5	few	TRBV9	NA	CASSVVSGRHQHF	TGTGCCAGCAGCGTAGTTTCTGGGCGGCACCAGCATTTT
TRBJ1-3	NA	TRBV28	NA	CASKDVGSGNTIYF	TGTGCCAGCAAGGATGTTGGGTCTGGAAACACCATATATTTT
TRBJ1-4	NA	TRBV19	TRBD1	CASSLGQGLKKLFF	TGTGCCAGTAGCCTCGGACAGGGCTTGAAAAAACTGTTTTTT
TRBJ1-4	NA	TRBV5-5	NA	CASRYNVATNEKLFF	TGTGCCAGCAGGTATAACGTTGCAACTAATGAAAAACTGTTTTTT
TRBJ2-7	large	TRBV7-9	NA	CASSLSFGYEQYF	TGTGCCAGCAGCTTATCATTCGGCTACGAGCAGTACTTC
TRBJ1-1	few	TRBV6-5	TRBD1	CASRRQGKNTEAFF	TGTGCCAGCAGGAGACAGGGGAAGAACACTGAAGCTTTCTTT
TRBJ2-7	NA	TRBV4-2	NA	CASSIRQDPTRGEQYF	TGTGCCAGCAGCATCCGACAGGACCCCACGCGGGGCGAGCAGTACTTC
TRBJ2-7	NA	TRBV7-2	NA	CASSLGPPYEQYF	TGTGCCAGCAGCTTAGGGCCCCCCTACGAGCAGTACTTC
TRBJ2-5	NA	TRBV28	NA	CASRDYQETQYF	TGTGCCAGCAGGGACTATCAAGAGACCCAGTACTTC
TRBJ1-5	NA	TRBV2	NA	CASSAGSTNQPQHF	TGTGCCAGCAGTGCCGGCAGCACTAATCAGCCCCAGCATTTT
TRBJ2-7	few	TRBV7-9	NA	CASAETLSYEQYF	TGTGCCAGCGCAGAAACCCTCTCCTACGAGCAGTACTTC
TRBJ2-7	NA	TRBV5-1	TRBD2	CASRRGTSGDYEQYF	TGCGCCAGCAGGCGGGGGACTAGCGGGGACTACGAGCAGTACTTC
TRBJ2-7	NA	TRBV7-2	NA	CASSLGITYEQYF	TGTGCCAGCAGCTTAGGTATTACCTACGAGCAGTACTTC
TRBJ2-3	once	TRBV11-2	TRBD2	CASSRGTKTDTQYF	TGTGCCAGCTCGCGTGGGACTAAGACAGATACGCAGTATTTT
TRBJ2-3	NA	TRBV7-9	TRBD2	CASSRPGLAGGTDTQYF	TGTGCCAGCAGTCGACCGGGACTAGCGGGGGGCACAGATACGCAGTATTTT
TRBJ2-1	NA	TRBV6-5	TRBD2	CASSIAGSSYNEQFF	TGTGCCAGCAGTATAGCGGGTAGCTCCTACAATGAGCAGTTCTTC
TRBJ2-7	NA	TRBV28	TRBD2	CASSPGGGLEQYF	TGTGCCAGCAGTCCTGGGGGGGGACTCGAGCAGTACTTC
TRBJ1-6	once	TRBV5-5	TRBD1	CASSLGQGAGNSPLHF	TGTGCCAGCAGCTTGGGACAGGGGGCGGGTAATTCACCCCTCCACTTT
TRBJ2-1	NA	TRBV5-1	NA	CASSSQLAAYNEQFF	TGCGCCAGCAGCTCGCAACTAGCCGCCTACAATGAGCAGTTCTTC
TRBJ2-5	NA	TRBV4-1	NA	CASSQDWTQETQYF	TGCGCCAGCAGCCAAGATTGGACACAGGAGACCCAGTACTTC
TRBJ1-1	NA	TRBV27	NA	CASAAAYTEAFF	TGTGCCAGCGCGGCGGCTTACACTGAAGCTTTCTTT
TRBJ2-1	NA	TRBV11-2	NA	CASRPTIAAKVDNEQFF	TGTGCCAGCAGACCGACTATAGCGGCAAAAGTCGACAATGAGCAGTTCTTC
TRBJ1-2	NA	TRBV5-4	NA	CASSSDPLNYGYTF	TGTGCCAGCAGCTCCGATCCACTTAACTATGGCTACACCTTC
TRBJ1-5	NA	TRBV4-3	NA	CASIQTYRGNQPQHF	TGCGCCAGCATCCAAACCTACAGGGGCAATCAGCCCCAGCATTTT
TRBJ1-5	NA	TRBV6-6	NA	CASTPPGRGNQPQHF	TGTGCCAGCACCCCACCGGGACGGGGCAATCAGCCCCAGCATTTT
TRBJ1-2	NA	TRBV7-2	NA	CASSQEGHYGYTF	TGTGCCAGCAGCCAGGAGGGACACTATGGCTACACCTTC
TRBJ2-5	once	TRBV19	TRBD2	CASSTGAGGRETQYF	TGTGCCAGTAGTACAGGAGCGGGGGGTCGAGAGACCCAGTACTTC
TRBJ1-6	NA	TRBV7-6	TRBD1	CASSEQGGGYNSPLHF	TGTGCCAGCAGCGAACAGGGGGGTGGCTATAATTCACCCCTCCACTTT
TRBJ1-6	NA	TRBV9	NA	CASSVGQQASSYNSPLHF	TGTGCCAGCAGCGTAGGCCAGCAGGCCAGCTCCTATAATTCACCCCTCCACTTT
TRBJ2-7	NA	TRBV6-6	NA	CASSRTETYYEQYF	TGTGCCAGCAGCAGGACCGAGACATATTACGAGCAGTACTTC
TRBJ2-1	NA	TRBV11-2	NA	CASSFDGRYGNEQFF	TGTGCCAGCAGCTTCGACGGGAGATATGGAAATGAGCAGTTCTTC
TRBJ2-7	NA	TRBV25-1	TRBD1	CASSEIGTGNEQYF	TGTGCCAGCAGTGAAATCGGGACAGGGAACGAGCAGTACTTC
TRBJ2-1	NA	TRBV4-2	NA	CASSQDRQTYNEQFF	TGTGCCAGCAGCCAAGATCGGCAAACCTACAATGAGCAGTTCTTC